This TCR beta chain was retrieved from a study of cytomegalovirus exposure and HLA in healthy donors. Overall study findings and caveats: In vitro assays verified that a few CMV-associated chains recognized CMV antigens specifically. The authors considered a cluster of highly shared sequence variants likely to be a sequencing artifact. For most subjects, TCR beta sequences were reported to predict HLA-A and HLA-B alleles with accuracy.

The PCR ran on 60 Vbeta and 13 Jbeta primers. Sequencing used immunoSEQ multiplex PCR; TCRdb keeps in-frame clones, though not all of them. The sample has approximately 89,000 clones, less than 75% seen once. In the case of this clone: Its antigen is unidentified.

The CDR3 is 16 amino acids. V was pared by 4 bases and J by 0 bases, with 5 bases of the junction left unmatched. CDR1 is SGHRS and CDR2 is YFSETQ in the germline V gene. The material sequenced was PBMCs. The chain combines TRBV5-1 with TRBJ1-3; 9 nucleotides agree with TRBD1. This TCR derives from a woman aged 30 to 39 in good health and CMV-seropositive. DNA for the CDR3: TGCGCCAGCAGCCAAACAGGGGGCAGCTCTGGAAACACCATATATTTT. This gives the protein CASSQTGGSSGNTIYF.